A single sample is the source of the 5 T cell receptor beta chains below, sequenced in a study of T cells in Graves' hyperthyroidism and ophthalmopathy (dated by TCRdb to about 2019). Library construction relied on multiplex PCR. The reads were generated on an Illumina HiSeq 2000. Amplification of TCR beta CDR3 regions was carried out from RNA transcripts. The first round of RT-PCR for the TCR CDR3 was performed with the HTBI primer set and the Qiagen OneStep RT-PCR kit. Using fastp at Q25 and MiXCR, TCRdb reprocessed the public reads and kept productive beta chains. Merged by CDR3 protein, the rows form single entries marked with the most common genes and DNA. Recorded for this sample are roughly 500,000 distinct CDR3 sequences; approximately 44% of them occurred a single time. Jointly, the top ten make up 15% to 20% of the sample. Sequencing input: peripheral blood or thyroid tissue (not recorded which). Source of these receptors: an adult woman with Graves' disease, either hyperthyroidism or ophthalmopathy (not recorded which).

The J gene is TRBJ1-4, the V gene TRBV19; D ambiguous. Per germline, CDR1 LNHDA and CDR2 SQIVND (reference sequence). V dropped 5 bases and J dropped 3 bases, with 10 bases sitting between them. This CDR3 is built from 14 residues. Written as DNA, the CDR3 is TGTGCCAGTAGTCGCCCCGTGGCTAATGAAAAACTGTTTTTT. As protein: CASSRPVANEKLFF.

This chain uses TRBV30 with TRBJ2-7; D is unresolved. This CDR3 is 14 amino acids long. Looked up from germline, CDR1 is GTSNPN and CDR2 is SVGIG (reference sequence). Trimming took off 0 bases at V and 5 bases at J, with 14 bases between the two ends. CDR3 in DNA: TGTGCCTGGAGTGTAGGTGCAGCTCTGAACGAGCAGTACTTC. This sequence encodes CAWSVGAALNEQYF.

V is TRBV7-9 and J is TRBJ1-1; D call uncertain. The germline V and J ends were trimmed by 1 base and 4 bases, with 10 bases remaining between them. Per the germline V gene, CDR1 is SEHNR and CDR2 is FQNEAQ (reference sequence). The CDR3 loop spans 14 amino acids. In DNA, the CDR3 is TGTGCCAGCAGCTTAGAGGGCGGGTCCACTGAAGCTTTCTTT. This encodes CASSLEGGSTEAFF. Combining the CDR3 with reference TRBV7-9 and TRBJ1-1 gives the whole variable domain DTGVSQNPRHKITKRGQNVTFRCDPISEHNRLYWYRQTLGQGPEFLTYFQNEAQLEKSRLLSDRFSAERPKGSFSTLEIQRTEQGDSAMYLCASSLEGGSTEAFFGQGTRLTVV.

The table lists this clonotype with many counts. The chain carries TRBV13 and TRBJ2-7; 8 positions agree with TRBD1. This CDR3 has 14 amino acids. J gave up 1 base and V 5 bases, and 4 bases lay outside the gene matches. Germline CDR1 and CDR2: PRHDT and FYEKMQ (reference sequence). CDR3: CASSGGTGSYEQYF. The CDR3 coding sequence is TGTGCCAGCAGCGGGGGGACAGGATCCTACGAGCAGTACTTC.

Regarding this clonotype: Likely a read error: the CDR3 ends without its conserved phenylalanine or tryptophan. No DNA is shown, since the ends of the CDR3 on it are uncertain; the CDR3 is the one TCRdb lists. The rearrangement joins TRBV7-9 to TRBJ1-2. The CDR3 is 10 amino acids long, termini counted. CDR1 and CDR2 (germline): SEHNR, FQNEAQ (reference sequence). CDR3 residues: CASSLSGSTL.